A single TCR beta chain is shown here with its context. Its specificity is unknown. Extracted RNA was reverse transcribed, and the resulting cDNA served as sequencing template. Sequencing used immunoSEQ multiplex PCR; TCRdb keeps in-frame clones, though not all of them. The table has about 11,000 clones, approximately 58% seen once. Lesional scalp punch biopsies and peripheral blood were collected from alopecia areata patients. This sample is part of a study of CD8+ T cells in alopecia areata. Study summary: Those patients who were treated received oral tofacitinib, which was given at 5 to 10 mg twice daily for moderate-to-severe alopecia areata. Patients remained on tofacitinib for 6 to 18 months and then went 6 months without it. Study-level findings and limits: Scalp sample data also include resident alphabeta T cells from normal skin.

Looked up from germline, CDR1 is MNHEY and CDR2 is SMNVEV (reference sequence). This CDR3 comprises 14 residues. Between the trimmed V and J ends, which lost 7 bases and 4 bases, there was a span of 16 bases. The V and J genes are TRBV27 and TRBJ1-2; D is unclear. The receptor was derived from a human donor with alopecia areata. Source: skin, taken at week 0. DNA for the CDR3: TGTGCCAGCACCGATTTGAGGACGGGCTATGGCTACACCTTC. Amino acids: CASTDLRTGYGYTF.